Listed here are 5 T cell receptor beta chains from one sample, sequenced in a study of regulatory T cells in long-lasting Graves disease. Time point in this sample: newly diagnosed GD, antithyroid drugs for less than 3 months. Generation of the TCR library employed RNA extracted from PBMCs. Construction of the TCR beta libraries employed iRepertoire HTBI primers in conjunction with Arm-PCR of CDR3 regions. Each CDR3 protein is one row after TCRdb ran MiXCR on the multiplex PCR reads. The sample shows 550,000 to 600,000 distinct CDR3 sequences, 15% to 20% of them seen only once. The sample was also linked to a second study, of T cells in Graves' hyperthyroidism and ophthalmopathy.

The material was peripheral blood mononuclear cells (PBMCs), obtained at new diagnosis, from a patient treated with antithyroid drugs. The receptors originated from a man between 18 and 29 years old with Graves disease.

The rearrangement links TRBV4-1 to TRBJ1-2; 10 bases are shared with TRBD1. The CDR3 consists of 16 residues. J lost 8 bases, V lost 1 base, and 10 bases had no gene match. Germline V lookup: CDR1 MGHRA, CDR2 YSYEKL. CDR3: CASSQAFDRGLKGYTF. DNA of the CDR3: TGCGCCAGCAGCCAAGCTTTCGACAGGGGGCTCAAGGGCTACACCTTC.

This clonotype was recorded at least ten times. This chain joins TRBV28 and TRBJ2-1; TRBD2 matches at 8 bases. V lost 10 bases, J lost 7 bases, and 18 bases stayed unmatched. This CDR3 has 16 residues. Germline lookup yields CDR1 MDHEN and CDR2 SYDVKM. In nucleotides, the CDR3 is TGTGCCACCTCATTCTTAGCGGGGTTTTTAGGTAATGAGCAGTTCTTC. This translates into CATSFLAGFLGNEQFF.

With respect to this clonotype: This CDR3 is missing its conserved last phenylalanine or tryptophan, likely due to a read error. V and J are TRBV29-1 and TRBJ2-1, with 8 bases that match TRBD2. This CDR3 contains 14 residues. Trimming at V came to 6 bases and at J to 8 bases, leaving 12 bases not matched to a gene. Germline V gene data show CDR1 as SQVTM and CDR2 as ANQGSEA. CDR3: CSVEGREGLDEQFL. In DNA form, the CDR3 reads TGCAGCGTGGAGGGCCGGGAGGGCCTCGATGAGCAGTTCCTC.

V and J are TRBV5-1 and TRBJ1-1; a possible D gene is TRBD1 (5 bases). The CDR3 runs 16 residues. Deletions cut 0 bases from V and 2 bases from J, with 14 bases between. Germline CDR1 SGHRS, CDR2 YFSETQ. The CDR3 nucleotides are TGCGCCAGCAGCTTGGATTTTCGACAGATCAACACTGAAGCTTTCTTT. This sequence encodes CASSLDFRQINTEAFF.

This clonotype came up a few times. The V gene is TRBV6-2 or TRBV6-3, the J gene TRBJ2-3; TRBD2 matches at 8 bases. The CDR3 covers 16 residues. Losses at the gene ends were 2 bases for V and 0 bases for J; bases not matched to a gene: 4. From germline, CDR1 is MNHEY and CDR2 SVGEGT. The DNA for the CDR3 is TGTGCCAGCAGTTACGGGGCGGGAGGCAGCACAGATACGCAGTATTTT. It translates to CASSYGAGGSTDTQYF.